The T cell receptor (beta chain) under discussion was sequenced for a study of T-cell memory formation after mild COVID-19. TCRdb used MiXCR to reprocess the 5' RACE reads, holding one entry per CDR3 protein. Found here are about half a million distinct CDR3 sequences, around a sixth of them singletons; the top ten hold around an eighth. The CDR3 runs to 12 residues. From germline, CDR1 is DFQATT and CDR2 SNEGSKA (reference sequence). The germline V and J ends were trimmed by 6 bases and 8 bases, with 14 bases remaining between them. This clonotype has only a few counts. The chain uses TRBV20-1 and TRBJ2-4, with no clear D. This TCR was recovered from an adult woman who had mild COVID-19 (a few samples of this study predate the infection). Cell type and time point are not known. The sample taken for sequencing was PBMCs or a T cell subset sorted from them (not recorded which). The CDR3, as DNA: TGCAGTGCCGGGCCCGGCGGCGACATTCAGTACTTC. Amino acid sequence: CSAGPGGDIQYF.